The present T cell receptor (beta chain) was sequenced within a study of vaccination and CD4 T cells after COVID-19. Across the study: A median of approximately 96 days (range 35 to 161) separated diagnosis from post-COVID sampling.

Details on this clonotype: No antigen is known for it.

The sample's treatment: approximately 9-day PBMC culture with coronavirus spike peptide pools or control peptides (ViraFEST assay). The germline V gene has CDR1 SGHVS and CDR2 FQNEAQ. The CDR3 length is 13 residues. The V end lost 3 bases, the J end lost 1 base, and 6 bases lay between the germline ends. An Oncomine TCR Beta short-read assay was used to sequence the DNA from cultured CD4+ T cells. From the PCR reads, TCRdb called clonotypes with MiXCR, one entry per CDR3 protein. The repertoire has about 14,000 distinct CDR3 sequences, roughly three fifths of them found once; the top ten carry 6.5% to 9%.

The rearrangement uses TRBV7-8 and TRBJ1-1, with D uncertain. This TCR was sampled from a human donor who had recovered from COVID-19. The sequenced sample was CD4+ T cells from blood, cultured in vitro. DNA of the CDR3: TGTGCCAGCAGCTTCGGACCGAACACTGAAGCTTTCTTT. This translates into CASSFGPNTEAFF. Full variable domain (rest looked up from reference TRBV7-8 and TRBJ1-1): GAGVSQSPRYKVAKRGQDVALRCDPISGHVSLFWYQQALGQGPEFLTYFQNEAQLDKSGLPSDRFFAERPEGSVSTLKIQRTQQEDSAVYLCASSFGPNTEAFFGQGTRLTVV.